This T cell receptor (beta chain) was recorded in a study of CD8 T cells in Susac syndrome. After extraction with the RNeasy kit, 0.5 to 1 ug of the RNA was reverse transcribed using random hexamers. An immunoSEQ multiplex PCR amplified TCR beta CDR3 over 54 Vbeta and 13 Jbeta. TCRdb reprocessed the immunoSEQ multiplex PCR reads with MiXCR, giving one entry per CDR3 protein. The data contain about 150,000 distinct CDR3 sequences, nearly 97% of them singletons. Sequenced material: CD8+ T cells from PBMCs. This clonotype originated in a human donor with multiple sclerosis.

CDR3 DNA sequence: TGTGCCAGCAGTTTTACGGGACAGGGTCGGCCTTCACCCCTCCACTTT. Protein product: CASSFTGQGRPSPLHF. J is TRBJ1-6 and V is TRBV6-5; 9 bases are a match to TRBD1. V was pared by 4 bases and J by 9 bases, with 10 bases of the junction left unmatched. CDR1 and CDR2 from the germline V gene are MNHEY and SVGAGI. There are 16 residues in the CDR3.